The clone carrying this T cell receptor beta chain appeared many times. Its cognate antigen is unknown. 5'RACE employing 10-nucleotide random UMIs yielded the cDNA. Every sequencing run generated over 180 million TCR-beta sequences from 15-18 subjects. TCRdb processed the 5' RACE reads anew with MiXCR; each CDR3 protein has one entry. The profile shows 95,000 to 150,000 distinct CDR3 sequences, roughly 3.4% of them singletons. The sample belongs to a study of neurological immune-mediated disorders. Overall study results and limits: Phylogenetic analysis grouped 18 of 34 multiple sclerosis patients' repertoires together, suggesting a possible repertoire signature. Because no CDR3 amino acid sequences were shared across subjects by expanded clones, private repertoires were suggested in all groups.

J lost 0 bases, V lost 1 base, and 1 base had no gene match. Germline V gene sequence: CDR1 LGHDT, CDR2 YNNKEL (reference sequence). The CDR3 is 15 amino acids. The chain combines TRBV3-1 with TRBJ2-3, with 7 bases lining up with TRBD2. The sequencing input was PBMCs. The TCR comes from a woman aged 25 to 39 with multiple sclerosis. In DNA form, the CDR3 reads TGTGCCAGCAGCCAAGGAGCGGGGAGCACAGATACGCAGTATTTT. Protein product: CASSQGAGSTDTQYF.